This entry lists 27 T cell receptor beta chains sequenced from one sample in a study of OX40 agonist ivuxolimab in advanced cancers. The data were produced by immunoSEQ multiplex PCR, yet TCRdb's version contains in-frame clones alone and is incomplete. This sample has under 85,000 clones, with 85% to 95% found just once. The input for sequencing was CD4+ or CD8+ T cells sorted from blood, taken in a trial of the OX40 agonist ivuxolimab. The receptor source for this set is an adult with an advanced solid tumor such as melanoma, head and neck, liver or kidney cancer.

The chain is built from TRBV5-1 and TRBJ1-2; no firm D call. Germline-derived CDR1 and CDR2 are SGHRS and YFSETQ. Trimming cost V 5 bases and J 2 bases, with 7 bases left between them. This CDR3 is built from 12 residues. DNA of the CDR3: TGCGCCAGCAGGGGAGCCAACTATGGCTACACCTTC. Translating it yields CASRGANYGYTF.

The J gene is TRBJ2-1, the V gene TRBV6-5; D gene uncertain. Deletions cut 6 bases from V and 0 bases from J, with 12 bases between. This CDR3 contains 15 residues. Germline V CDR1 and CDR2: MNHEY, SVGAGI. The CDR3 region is CASRRKGYSYNEQFF. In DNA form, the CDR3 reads TGTGCCAGCAGAAGAAAGGGTTACTCCTACAATGAGCAGTTCTTC.

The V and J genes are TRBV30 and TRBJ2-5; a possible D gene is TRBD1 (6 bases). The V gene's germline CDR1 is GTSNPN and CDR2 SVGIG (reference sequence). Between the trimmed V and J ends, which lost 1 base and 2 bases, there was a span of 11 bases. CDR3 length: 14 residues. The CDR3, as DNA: TGTGCCTGGAGTGGGGGTGGGACACAAGAGACCCAGTACTTC. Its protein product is CAWSGGGTQETQYF.

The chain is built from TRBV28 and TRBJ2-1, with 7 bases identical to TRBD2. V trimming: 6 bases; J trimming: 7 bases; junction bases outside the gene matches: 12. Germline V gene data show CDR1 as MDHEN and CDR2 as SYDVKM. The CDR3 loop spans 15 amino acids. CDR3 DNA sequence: TGTGCCAGCAGGTTCTCGAGCGGGATTGGTAATGAGCAGTTCTTC. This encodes CASRFSSGIGNEQFF.

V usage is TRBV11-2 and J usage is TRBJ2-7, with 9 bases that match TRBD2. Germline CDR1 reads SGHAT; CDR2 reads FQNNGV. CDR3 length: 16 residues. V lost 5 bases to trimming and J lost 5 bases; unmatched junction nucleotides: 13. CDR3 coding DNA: TGTGCCAGCAGCCTCCAGGTACGAGCGGGAGGTAACGAGCAGTACTTC. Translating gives CASSLQVRAGGNEQYF. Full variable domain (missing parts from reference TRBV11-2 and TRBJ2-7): EAGVAQSPRYKIIEKRQSVAFWCNPISGHATLYWYQQILGQGPKLLIQFQNNGVVDDSQLPKDRFSAERLKGVDSTLKIQPAKLEDSAVYLCASSLQVRAGGNEQYFGPGTRLTVT.

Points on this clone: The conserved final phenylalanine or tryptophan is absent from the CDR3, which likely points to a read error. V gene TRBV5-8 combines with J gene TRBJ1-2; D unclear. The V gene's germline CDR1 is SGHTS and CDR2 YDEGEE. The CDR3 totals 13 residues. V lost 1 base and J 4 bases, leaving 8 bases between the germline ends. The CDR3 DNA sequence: TGTGCCAGCAGCTTGACGAGGACCTATGGCTACACCCTC. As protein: CASSLTRTYGYTL.

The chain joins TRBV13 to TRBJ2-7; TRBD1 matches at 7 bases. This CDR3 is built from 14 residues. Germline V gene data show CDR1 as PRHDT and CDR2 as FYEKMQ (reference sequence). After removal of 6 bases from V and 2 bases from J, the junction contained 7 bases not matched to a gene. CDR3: CASRSRGMAYEQYF. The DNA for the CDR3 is TGTGCCAGCAGATCCAGGGGGATGGCCTACGAGCAGTACTTC. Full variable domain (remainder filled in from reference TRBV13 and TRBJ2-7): AAGVIQSPRHLIKEKRETATLKCYPIPRHDTVYWYQQGPGQDPQFLISFYEKMQSDKGSIPDRFSAQQFSDYHSELNMSSLELGDSALYFCASRSRGMAYEQYFGPGTRLTVT.

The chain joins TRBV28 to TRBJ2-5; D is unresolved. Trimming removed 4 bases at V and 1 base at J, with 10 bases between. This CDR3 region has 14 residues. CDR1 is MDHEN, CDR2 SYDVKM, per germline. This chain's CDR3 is CASSYAAVQETQYF. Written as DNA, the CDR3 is TGTGCCAGCAGTTACGCCGCCGTCCAAGAGACCCAGTACTTC.

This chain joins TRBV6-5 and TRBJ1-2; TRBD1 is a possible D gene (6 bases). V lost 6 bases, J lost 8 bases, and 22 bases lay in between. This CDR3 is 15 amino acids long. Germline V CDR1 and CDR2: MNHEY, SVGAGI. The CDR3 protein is CASSKTTGGAGGYTF. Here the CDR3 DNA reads TGTGCCAGCAGCAAGACCACTGGGGGGGCAGGCGGCTACACCTTC.

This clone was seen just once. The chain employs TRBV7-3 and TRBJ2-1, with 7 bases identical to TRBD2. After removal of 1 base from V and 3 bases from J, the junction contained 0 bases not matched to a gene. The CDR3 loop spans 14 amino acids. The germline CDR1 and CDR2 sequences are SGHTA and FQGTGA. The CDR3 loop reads CASSLSGSYNEQFF. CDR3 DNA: TGTGCCAGCAGCTTAAGCGGGAGCTACAATGAGCAGTTCTTC. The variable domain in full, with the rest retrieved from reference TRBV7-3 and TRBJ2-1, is GAGVSQTPSNKVTEKGKYVELRCDPISGHTALYWYRQSLGQGPEFLIYFQGTGAADDSGLPNDRFFAVRPEGSVSTLKIQRTERGDSAVYLCASSLSGSYNEQFFGPGTRLTVL.

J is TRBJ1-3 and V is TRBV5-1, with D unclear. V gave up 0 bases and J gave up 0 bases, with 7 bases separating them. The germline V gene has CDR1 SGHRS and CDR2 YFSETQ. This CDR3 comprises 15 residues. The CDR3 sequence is CASSLEYGSGNTIYF. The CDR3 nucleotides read TGCGCCAGCAGCTTGGAATACGGCTCTGGAAACACCATATATTTT.

CDR3 in DNA: TGTGCCAGCAGCTTAGTGACTAGCGGGACTAACGAGCAGTACTTC. Protein: CASSLVTSGTNEQYF. This rearrangement joins TRBV7-2 to TRBJ2-7, with TRBD2 matching over 11 bases. This CDR3 has 15 amino acids. Trimming cost V 1 base and J 5 bases; bases outside gene matches: 4. Germline V gene lookup returns CDR1 SGHTA and CDR2 FQGNSA.

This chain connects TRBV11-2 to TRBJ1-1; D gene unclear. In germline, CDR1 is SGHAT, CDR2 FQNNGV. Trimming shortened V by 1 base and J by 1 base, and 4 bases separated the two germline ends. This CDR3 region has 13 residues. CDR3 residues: CASSLGRNTEAFF. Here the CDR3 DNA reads TGTGCCAGCAGCTTAGGGAGGAACACTGAAGCTTTCTTT.

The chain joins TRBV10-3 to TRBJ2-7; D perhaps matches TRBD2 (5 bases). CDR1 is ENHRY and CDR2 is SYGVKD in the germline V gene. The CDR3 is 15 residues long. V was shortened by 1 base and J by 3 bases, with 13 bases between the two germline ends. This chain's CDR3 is CAISEFQRTNYEQYF. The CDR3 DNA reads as TGTGCCATCAGTGAGTTCCAGCGGACGAACTACGAGCAGTACTTC.

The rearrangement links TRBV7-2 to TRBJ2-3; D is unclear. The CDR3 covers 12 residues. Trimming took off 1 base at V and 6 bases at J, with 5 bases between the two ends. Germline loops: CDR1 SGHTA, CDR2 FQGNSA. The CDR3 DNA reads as TGTGCCAGCAGCTTAGGACTGGATACGCAGTATTTT. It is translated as CASSLGLDTQYF.

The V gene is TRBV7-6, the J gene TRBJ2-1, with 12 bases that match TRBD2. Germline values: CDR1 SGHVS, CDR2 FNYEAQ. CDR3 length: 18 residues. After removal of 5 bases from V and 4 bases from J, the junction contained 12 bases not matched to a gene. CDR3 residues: CASSPIRLAGEGYNEQFF. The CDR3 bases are TGTGCCAGCAGCCCAATACGACTAGCGGGAGAAGGGTACAATGAGCAGTTCTTC.

The CDR3 is CASSNGLAGGQTGELFF. CDR3 coding DNA: TGTGCCAGTAGCAATGGACTAGCGGGAGGACAGACCGGGGAGCTGTTTTTT. The chain is built from TRBV19 and TRBJ2-2; 14 positions match TRBD2. Germline CDR1 reads LNHDA; CDR2 reads SQIVND (reference sequence). With V trimmed by 6 bases and J by 5 bases, 8 bases remained unmatched. The CDR3 runs 17 residues. The whole variable domain, remainder taken from reference TRBV19 and TRBJ2-2, is DGGITQSPKYLFRKEGQNVTLSCEQNLNHDAMYWYRQDPGQGLRLIYYSQIVNDFQKGDIAEGYSVSREKKESFPLTVTSAQKNPTAFYLCASSNGLAGGQTGELFFGEGSRLTVL.

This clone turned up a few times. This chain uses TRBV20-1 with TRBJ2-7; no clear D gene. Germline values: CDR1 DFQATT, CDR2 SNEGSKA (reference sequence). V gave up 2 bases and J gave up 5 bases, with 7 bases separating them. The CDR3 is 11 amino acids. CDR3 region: CSARIRDEQYF. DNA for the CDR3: TGCAGTGCTAGAATCCGGGACGAGCAGTACTTC.

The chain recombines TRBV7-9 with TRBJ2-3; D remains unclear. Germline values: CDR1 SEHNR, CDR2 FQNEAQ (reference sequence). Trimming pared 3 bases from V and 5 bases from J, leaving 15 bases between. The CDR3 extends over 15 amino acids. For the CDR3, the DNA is TGTGCCAGCAGCTTGGTCGGAACTTACGAAGATACGCAGTATTTT. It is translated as CASSLVGTYEDTQYF.

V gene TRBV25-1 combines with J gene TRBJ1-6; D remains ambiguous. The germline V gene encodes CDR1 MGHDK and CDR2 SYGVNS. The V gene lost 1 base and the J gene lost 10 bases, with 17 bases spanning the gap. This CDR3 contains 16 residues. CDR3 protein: CASSEFRAGDDSPLHF. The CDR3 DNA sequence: TGTGCCAGCAGTGAATTTAGGGCGGGTGATGACTCACCCCTCCACTTT.

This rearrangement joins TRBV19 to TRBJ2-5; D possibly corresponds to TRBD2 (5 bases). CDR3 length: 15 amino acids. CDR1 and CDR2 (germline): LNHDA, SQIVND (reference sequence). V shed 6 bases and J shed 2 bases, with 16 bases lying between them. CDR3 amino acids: CASSRHDGVQETQYF. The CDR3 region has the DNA TGTGCCAGTAGCCGACATGACGGGGTTCAAGAGACCCAGTACTTC.

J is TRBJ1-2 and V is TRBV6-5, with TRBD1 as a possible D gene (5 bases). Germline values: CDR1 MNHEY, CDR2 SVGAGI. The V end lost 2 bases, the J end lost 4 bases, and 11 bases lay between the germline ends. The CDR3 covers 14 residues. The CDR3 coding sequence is TGTGCCAGCAGTTACAGTTCAGGGATCTATGGCTACACCTTC. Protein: CASSYSSGIYGYTF.

Written as DNA, the CDR3 is TGCGCCAGCAGCTTGGGGGGAAGGGCCGATGAAAAACTGTTTTTT. Amino acids: CASSLGGRADEKLFF. V and J are TRBV5-1 and TRBJ1-4; D unclear. Trimming stripped 0 bases from V and 6 bases from J, with 12 bases between. This CDR3 comprises 15 residues. Germline V lookup: CDR1 SGHRS, CDR2 YFSETQ.

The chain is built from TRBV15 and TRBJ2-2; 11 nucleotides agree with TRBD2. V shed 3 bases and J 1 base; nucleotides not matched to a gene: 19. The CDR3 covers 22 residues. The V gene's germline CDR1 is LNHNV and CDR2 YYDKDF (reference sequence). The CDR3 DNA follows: TGTGCCACCAGCAGCATTTTCCGGGACAGAGGGCTAGCGGGAGGGAACACCGGGGAGCTGTTTTTT. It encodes CATSSIFRDRGLAGGNTGELFF.

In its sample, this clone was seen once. The CDR3 region is CASSFRGQGDDYGYTF. CDR3 in DNA: TGCGCCAGCAGCTTCCGGGGACAGGGAGACGACTATGGCTACACCTTC. The V gene is TRBV5-1, the J gene TRBJ1-2; 9 positions match TRBD1. V trimming: 2 bases; J trimming: 3 bases; junction bases outside the gene matches: 8. Per the germline V gene, CDR1 is SGHRS and CDR2 is YFSETQ. This CDR3 is 16 amino acids long.

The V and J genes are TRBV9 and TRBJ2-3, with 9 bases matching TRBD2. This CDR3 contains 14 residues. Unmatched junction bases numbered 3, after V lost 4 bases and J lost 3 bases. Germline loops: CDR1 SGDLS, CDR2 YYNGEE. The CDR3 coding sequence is TGTGCCAGCAGCCGACTAGCGGCGACAGATACGCAGTATTTT. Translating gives CASSRLAATDTQYF. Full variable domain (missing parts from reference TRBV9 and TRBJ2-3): DSGVTQTPKHLITATGQRVTLRCSPRSGDLSVYWYQQSLDQGLQFLIQYYNGEERAKGNILERFSAQQFPDLHSELNLSSLELGDSALYFCASSRLAATDTQYFGPGTRLTVL.

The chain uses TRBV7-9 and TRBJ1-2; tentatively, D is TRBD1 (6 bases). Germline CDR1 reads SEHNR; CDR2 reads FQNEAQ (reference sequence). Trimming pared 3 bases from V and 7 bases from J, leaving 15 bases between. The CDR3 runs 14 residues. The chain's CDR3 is CASSFNMEGGGYTF. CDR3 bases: TGTGCCAGCAGCTTTAACATGGAAGGGGGTGGCTACACCTTC.